The T cell receptor (beta chain) described here comes from a study of blood T cell repertoires in COVID-19. Overall study context: The origin of the acute and convalescent COVID-19 samples was the United States, Italy and Spain. Sample material is recorded as cDNA or gDNA derived from T cells, B-cell-depleted T cells, or PBMCs.

The length of the CDR3 is 14 residues. The V gene lost 4 bases and the J gene lost 5 bases, with 15 bases spanning the gap. In germline, CDR1 is MNHEY, CDR2 SVGEGT. The method was immunoSEQ multiplex PCR; TCRdb's version includes in-frame clones alone and lacks a portion of them. The sample shows 270,000 or so clones, about nine tenths of them seen only once. Assignment of participants to cohorts was predicated upon participant-reported clinical history. The J gene is TRBJ2-7, the V gene TRBV6-2 or TRBV6-3; maybe TRBD2 (5 bases). The sequence was obtained from a woman aged 25 to 45 with acute COVID-19. Sequenced material: PBMCs or T cells enriched from blood (not recorded which). In DNA, the CDR3 is TGTGCCAGCAGTTTTCTGGGAGTGGGCAACGAGCAGTACTTC. This encodes CASSFLGVGNEQYF.